This T cell receptor beta chain appears in the sequencing data of a study of cytomegalovirus exposure and HLA in healthy donors. Study findings and constraints: After further analysis at a later stage, roughly 15,000 TCR beta sequences were associated with HLA alleles at 0.05 false discovery rate. Other equally common chains were less clonally expanded than HLA-associated TCR beta chains, a later analysis showed.

A multiplex PCR was run with 60 Vbeta primers and 13 Jbeta primers. Under the authors' procedure: In a later analysis, 79 million or so unique TCR beta chains included roughly 11 million shared by two or more donors. This table comes from immunoSEQ multiplex PCR, and its TCRdb copy is limited to in-frame clones, with some not included. V and J calls and clone size are those listed in that table; D and trimming were worked out from the DNA. Of about 170,000 clones detected, roughly 85% appear once; the ten largest clones hold around 1.5%. This CDR3 has 14 amino acids. V was cut by 8 bases and J by 4 bases, with 14 bases left in between. Germline V gives CDR1 SEHNR, CDR2 FQNEAQ (reference sequence). As concerns this clone: Antigen specificity is unknown.

The chain links TRBV7-9 to TRBJ2-2; D perhaps matches TRBD2 (5 bases). The clonotype originates from a male donor in good health and CMV-seronegative. Sequencing input: PBMCs. The CDR3 protein is CASHWTGSTGELFF. CDR3 in DNA: TGTGCCAGCCACTGGACGGGATCCACCGGGGAGCTGTTTTTT.